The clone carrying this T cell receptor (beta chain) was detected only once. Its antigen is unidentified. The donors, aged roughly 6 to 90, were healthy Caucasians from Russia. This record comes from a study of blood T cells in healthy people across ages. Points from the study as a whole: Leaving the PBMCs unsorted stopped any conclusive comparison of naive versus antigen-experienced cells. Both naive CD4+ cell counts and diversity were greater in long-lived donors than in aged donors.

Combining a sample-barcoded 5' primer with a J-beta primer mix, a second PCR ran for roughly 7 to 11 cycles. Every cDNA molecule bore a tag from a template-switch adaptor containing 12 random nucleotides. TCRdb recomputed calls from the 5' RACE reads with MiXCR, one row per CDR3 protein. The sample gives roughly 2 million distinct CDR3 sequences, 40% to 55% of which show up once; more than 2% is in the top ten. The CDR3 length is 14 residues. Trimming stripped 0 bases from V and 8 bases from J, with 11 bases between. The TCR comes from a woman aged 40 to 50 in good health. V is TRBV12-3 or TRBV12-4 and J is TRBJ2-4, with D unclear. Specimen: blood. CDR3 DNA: TGTGCCAGCAGTTTAGCGGCCACCTGGGACATTCAGTACTTC. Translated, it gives CASSLAATWDIQYF.